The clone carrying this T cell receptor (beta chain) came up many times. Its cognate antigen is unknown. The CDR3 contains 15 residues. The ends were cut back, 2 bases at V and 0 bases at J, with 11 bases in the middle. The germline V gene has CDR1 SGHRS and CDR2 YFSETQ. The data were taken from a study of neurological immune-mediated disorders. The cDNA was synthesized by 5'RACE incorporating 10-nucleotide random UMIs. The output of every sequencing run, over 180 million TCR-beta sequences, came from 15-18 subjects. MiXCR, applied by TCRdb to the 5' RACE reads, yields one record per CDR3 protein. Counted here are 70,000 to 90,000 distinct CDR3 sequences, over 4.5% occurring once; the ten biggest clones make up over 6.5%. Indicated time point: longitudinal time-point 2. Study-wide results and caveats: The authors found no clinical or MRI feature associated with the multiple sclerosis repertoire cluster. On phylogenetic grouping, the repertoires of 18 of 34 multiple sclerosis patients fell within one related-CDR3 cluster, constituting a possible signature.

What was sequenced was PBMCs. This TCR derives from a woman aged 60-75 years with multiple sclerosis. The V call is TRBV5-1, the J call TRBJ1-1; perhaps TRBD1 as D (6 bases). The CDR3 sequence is CASSLKGDMNTEAFF. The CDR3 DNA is TGCGCCAGCAGCTTAAAGGGGGACATGAACACTGAAGCTTTCTTT. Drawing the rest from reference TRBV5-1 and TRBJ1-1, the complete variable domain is KAGVTQTPRYLIKTRGQQVTLSCSPISGHRSVSWYQQTPGQGLQFLFEYFSETQRNKGNFPGRFSGRQFSNSRSEMNVSTLELGDSALYLCASSLKGDMNTEAFFGQGTRLTVV.